The rows below give T cell receptor beta chains drawn from one sample of a study of blood T cells in healthy people across ages. TCRdb used MiXCR to reprocess the 5' RACE reads, holding one entry per CDR3 protein. The sample lists about 760,000 distinct CDR3 sequences, approximately 60% seen once, with roughly 26% in the top ten. Sequences were obtained from blood. Receptors were obtained from a man in his forties in good health. CDR3s include the opening cysteine and the closing phenylalanine or tryptophan. D genes are given only for firm matches. Part of the rows lack a size; the others show once, few, many or a class for expanded clones.

V: TRBV11-2; size: NA; D: NA; J: TRBJ1-1; CDR3: CASSFTRGNTEAFF; DNA: TGTGCCAGCAGCTTTACCAGGGGGAACACTGAAGCTTTCTTT
V: TRBV12-3/TRBV12-4; size: NA; D: NA; J: TRBJ1-2; CDR3: CASSYSRDGYIF; DNA: TGTGCCAGCAGTTATTCCAGGGACGGCTACATCTTC
V: TRBV28; size: NA; D: TRBD2; J: TRBJ2-7; CDR3: CASSLGLAGPYEQYF; DNA: TGTGCCAGCAGTTTAGGACTAGCGGGGCCCTACGAGCAGTACTTC
V: TRBV5-1; size: NA; D: TRBD2; J: TRBJ2-1; CDR3: CASSALAGTNNEQFF; DNA: TGCGCCAGCAGCGCACTAGCGGGAACCAACAATGAGCAGTTCTTC
V: TRBV6-5; size: NA; D: NA; J: TRBJ1-5; CDR3: CASSYGVEQPQHF; DNA: TGTGCCAGCAGTTACGGGGTGGAACAGCCCCAGCATTTT
V: TRBV30; size: once; D: NA; J: TRBJ2-5; CDR3: CAWREDAGGFGETQYF; DNA: TGTGCCTGGAGGGAAGATGCTGGCGGGTTTGGAGAGACCCAGTACTTC
V: TRBV6-1; size: NA; D: NA; J: TRBJ2-6; CDR3: CASSERTAHSGANVLTF; DNA: TGTGCCAGCAGTGAAAGAACTGCCCACTCTGGGGCCAACGTCCTGACTTTC
V: TRBV28; size: NA; D: TRBD1; J: TRBJ2-3; CDR3: CASSPGQATHTQYF; DNA: TGTGCCAGCAGTCCCGGACAGGCCACCCATACGCAGTATTTT
V: TRBV9; size: NA; D: NA; J: TRBJ2-5; CDR3: CASSATGHQETQYF; DNA: TGTGCCAGCAGCGCCACAGGGCACCAAGAGACCCAGTACTTC
V: TRBV12-3/TRBV12-4; size: NA; D: NA; J: TRBJ2-3; CDR3: CASSFLRVPTDTQYF; DNA: TGTGCCAGCAGTTTTCTACGAGTGCCCACAGATACGCAGTATTTT
V: TRBV9; size: NA; D: NA; J: TRBJ2-5; CDR3: CASSVSSGQETQYF; DNA: TGTGCCAGCAGCGTGAGCTCGGGGCAAGAGACCCAGTACTTC
V: TRBV7-2; size: NA; D: TRBD1; J: TRBJ1-2; CDR3: CASSLVPQGADYGYTF; DNA: TGTGCCAGCAGCTTAGTTCCACAGGGGGCGGACTATGGCTACACCTTC
V: TRBV5-6; size: NA; D: NA; J: TRBJ2-1; CDR3: CASTLTGINEQFF; DNA: TGTGCCAGCACTCTTACAGGGATCAATGAGCAGTTCTTC
V: TRBV6-2/TRBV6-3; size: NA; D: NA; J: TRBJ2-4; CDR3: CASSYSRREQYF; DNA: TGTGCCAGCAGTTACTCGAGGCGGGAACAGTACTTC
V: TRBV12-3/TRBV12-4; size: NA; D: NA; J: TRBJ2-6; CDR3: CASSSTWGANVLTF; DNA: TGTGCCAGCAGTTCTACTTGGGGGGCCAACGTCCTGACTTTC
V: TRBV7-3; size: few; D: TRBD1; J: TRBJ2-1; CDR3: CASSPDRGGWDEQFF; DNA: TGTGCCAGCAGCCCCGACAGGGGCGGGTGGGATGAGCAGTTCTTC
V: TRBV27; size: NA; D: NA; J: TRBJ2-6; CDR3: CASSPGRTSGANVLTF; DNA: TGTGCCAGCAGCCCGGGACGGACCTCGGGGGCCAACGTCCTGACTTTC
V: TRBV4-1; size: NA; D: TRBD2; J: TRBJ2-7; CDR3: CASSQGGTSGTPQYF; DNA: TGCGCCAGCAGCCAAGGTGGGACTAGCGGGACGCCCCAGTACTTC
V: TRBV20-1; size: few; D: TRBD2; J: TRBJ2-3; CDR3: CSAGGGGAPSTDTQYF; DNA: TGCAGTGCCGGCGGGGGTGGGGCACCTAGCACAGATACGCAGTATTTT
V: TRBV5-1; size: few; D: NA; J: TRBJ2-5; CDR3: CASSLASAVKQETQYF; DNA: TGCGCCAGCAGCTTGGCCTCAGCGGTTAAACAAGAGACCCAGTACTTC
V: TRBV6-1; size: many; D: TRBD1; J: TRBJ2-7; CDR3: CASGDRGTYEQYF; DNA: TGTGCCAGCGGGGACAGGGGCACCTACGAGCAGTACTTC
V: TRBV7-2; size: few; D: TRBD2; J: TRBJ2-7; CDR3: CASTYMTSGGYEQYF; DNA: TGTGCCAGCACCTACATGACTAGCGGGGGCTACGAGCAGTACTTC
V: TRBV3-1; size: NA; D: NA; J: TRBJ1-2; CDR3: CASSQEAGVGFYGYTF; DNA: TGTGCCAGCAGCCAAGAAGCCGGGGTTGGATTCTATGGCTACACCTTC
V: TRBV25-1; size: NA; D: NA; J: TRBJ2-5; CDR3: CASRGNGRTQYF; DNA: TGTGCCAGCAGGGGCAACGGACGGACCCAGTACTTC
V: TRBV4-2; size: few; D: NA; J: TRBJ2-3; CDR3: CASSQDQGTRDTQYF; DNA: TGTGCCAGCAGCCAAGATCAAGGGACCCGAGATACGCAGTATTTT
V: TRBV6-2/TRBV6-3; size: NA; D: NA; J: TRBJ1-1; CDR3: CASSSSDRGEAFF; DNA: TGTGCCAGCAGTTCATCAGACAGAGGAGAAGCTTTCTTT
V: TRBV20-1; size: NA; D: NA; J: TRBJ1-5; CDR3: CSATRAYREVNQPQHF; DNA: TGCAGTGCTACCAGGGCCTACAGGGAAGTCAATCAGCCCCAGCATTTT
V: TRBV20-1; size: NA; D: TRBD1; J: TRBJ2-2; CDR3: CSALRLGQSTGELFF; DNA: TGCAGTGCTCTAAGATTGGGACAGTCCACCGGGGAGCTGTTTTTT
V: TRBV7-9; size: many; D: NA; J: TRBJ2-7; CDR3: CASSRGGGIPPKSLEQYF; DNA: TGTGCCAGCAGCCGAGGGGGGGGGATACCCCCTAAGAGTTTGGAGCAGTACTTC
V: TRBV27; size: NA; D: NA; J: TRBJ1-6; CDR3: CASSLTSGTDSPLHF; DNA: TGTGCCAGCAGTTTAACGTCCGGGACCGATTCACCCCTCCACTTT
V: TRBV29-1; size: NA; D: NA; J: TRBJ1-2; CDR3: CSVQQANYGYTF; DNA: TGCAGCGTTCAACAGGCTAACTATGGCTACACCTTC
V: TRBV24-1; size: NA; D: TRBD1; J: TRBJ2-3; CDR3: CATSAPRETGEDTQYF; DNA: TGTGCCACCAGTGCCCCTAGAGAGACAGGGGAAGATACGCAGTATTTT
V: TRBV7-2; size: NA; D: NA; J: TRBJ2-1; CDR3: CASRPKESNNEQFF; DNA: TGTGCCAGCAGACCGAAAGAATCTAACAATGAGCAGTTCTTC
V: TRBV28; size: NA; D: NA; J: TRBJ1-1; CDR3: CASSLSGWGTEAFF; DNA: TGTGCCAGCAGTTTATCTGGTTGGGGGACTGAAGCTTTCTTT
V: TRBV24-1; size: NA; D: TRBD2; J: TRBJ2-3; CDR3: CATSDPGTSERDTQYF; DNA: TGTGCCACCAGTGACCCCGGGACTAGCGAGAGAGATACGCAGTATTTT
V: TRBV7-8; size: NA; D: NA; J: TRBJ1-5; CDR3: CASSLARQAYSKQPQHF; DNA: TGTGCCAGCAGCTTAGCGCGACAGGCCTATAGCAAGCAGCCCCAGCATTTT
V: TRBV27; size: once; D: NA; J: TRBJ2-3; CDR3: CASTFNPRDSTDTQYF; DNA: TGTGCCAGCACCTTTAATCCCCGGGACTCAACAGATACGCAGTATTTT
V: TRBV7-2; size: NA; D: NA; J: TRBJ1-5; CDR3: CASSLEAGRDQPQHF; DNA: TGTGCCAGCAGCTTAGAGGCAGGGCGGGATCAGCCCCAGCATTTT
V: TRBV4-1; size: once; D: NA; J: TRBJ1-1; CDR3: CASSQERTEAFF; DNA: TGCGCCAGCAGCCAAGAGCGAACTGAAGCTTTCTTT
V: TRBV29-1; size: NA; D: NA; J: TRBJ2-6; CDR3: CSVENPDSGANVLTF; DNA: TGCAGCGTGGAAAACCCAGACTCTGGGGCCAACGTCCTGACTTTC
V: TRBV11-3; size: NA; D: NA; J: TRBJ2-7; CDR3: CASSLDPLVDEQYF; DNA: TGTGCCAGCAGCTTAGATCCCCTTGTCGACGAGCAGTACTTC
V: TRBV2; size: NA; D: TRBD2; J: TRBJ2-5; CDR3: CASSGTSGGTQETQYF; DNA: TGTGCCAGCAGTGGTACTAGCGGGGGGACTCAAGAGACCCAGTACTTC
V: TRBV7-9; size: NA; D: TRBD1; J: TRBJ2-1; CDR3: CASSLVISPARQGAINEQFF; DNA: TGTGCCAGCAGCTTAGTAATTTCCCCGGCGAGGCAGGGGGCTATCAATGAGCAGTTCTTC
V: TRBV2; size: NA; D: TRBD1; J: TRBJ1-5; CDR3: CASSERGTGASNQPQHF; DNA: TGTGCCAGCAGTGAAAGGGGGACAGGGGCCAGCAATCAGCCCCAGCATTTT